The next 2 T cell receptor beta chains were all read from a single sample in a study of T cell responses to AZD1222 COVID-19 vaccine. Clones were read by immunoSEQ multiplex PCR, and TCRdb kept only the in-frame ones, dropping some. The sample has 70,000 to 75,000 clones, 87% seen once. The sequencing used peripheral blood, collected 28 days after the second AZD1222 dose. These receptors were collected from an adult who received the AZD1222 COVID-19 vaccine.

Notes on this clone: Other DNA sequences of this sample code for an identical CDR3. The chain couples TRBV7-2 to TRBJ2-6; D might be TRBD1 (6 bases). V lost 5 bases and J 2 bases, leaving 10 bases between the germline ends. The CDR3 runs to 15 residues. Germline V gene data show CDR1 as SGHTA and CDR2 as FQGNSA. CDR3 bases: TGTGCCAGCAGCCTAGGGGGTACTGGGGCCAACGTCCTGACTTTC. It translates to CASSLGGTGANVLTF.

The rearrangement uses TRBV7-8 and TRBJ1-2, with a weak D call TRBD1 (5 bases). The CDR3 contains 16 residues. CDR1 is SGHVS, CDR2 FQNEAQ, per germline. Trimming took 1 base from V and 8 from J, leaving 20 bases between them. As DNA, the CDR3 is TGTGCCAGCAGCTTAGAGAGGGAGGGGCAGTCCGAAGGCTACACCTTC. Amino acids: CASSLEREGQSEGYTF.